This T cell receptor beta chain appears in the sequencing data of a study of vaccination effects on CD4 cells after COVID-19. Under the ViraFEST assay, PBMC were stimulated with viral peptide pools so that antigen-specific CD4+ T cells expanded. Sequencing was performed afterwards. Upon completion of roughly ten days in culture, CD4+ T cells were isolated. The infection with SARS-CoV-2 (confirmed by PCR) occurred in this person between March and December 2020. A remark on this clone: Its target is unknown.

Here immunoSEQ multiplex PCR was the method, and the copy in TCRdb shows in-frame clones only, minus some. Of about 19,000 clones in the sample, approximately 74% were seen once. V lost 4 bases to trimming and J lost 8 bases, with 22 bases between them. There are 16 residues in the CDR3. Per the germline V gene, CDR1 is SGHRS and CDR2 is YFSETQ. This specimen consisted of CD4+ T cells from PBMCs cultured with SARS-CoV-2 spike peptides, obtained before COVID-19 vaccination. The rearrangement links TRBV5-1 to TRBJ2-1; tentative D call: TRBD2 (6 bases). This clonotype originated in a human donor who had a prior SARS-CoV-2 infection. The CDR3 reads CASSPTAGSRADEQFF. CDR3 DNA: TGCGCCAGCAGCCCAACGGCGGGGTCGCGGGCGGATGAGCAGTTCTTC. Together with reference TRBV5-1 and TRBJ2-1, the CDR3 gives the full variable domain: KAGVTQTPRYLIKTRGQQVTLSCSPISGHRSVSWYQQTPGQGLQFLFEYFSETQRNKGNFPGRFSGRQFSNSRSEMNVSTLELGDSALYLCASSPTAGSRADEQFFGPGTRLTVL.